The T cell receptor beta chain under discussion was sequenced for a study of blood T cell repertoires in COVID-19. On the study more broadly: Spain, Italy and the United States supplied samples that represented acute and convalescent COVID-19. PBMCs, B-cell-depleted T cells, or T cells provided the cDNA or gDNA that made up the material.

Germline V CDR1 and CDR2: KGHDR, SFDVKD. CDR3 length equals 14 residues. With 6 bases clipped from V and 1 base from J, the junction kept 2 bases outside the gene matches. Authors' processing steps: Cell counts per sample came from amplifying reference gene primers. The data were produced by immunoSEQ multiplex PCR, yet TCRdb's version contains in-frame clones alone and is incomplete. The V and J calls and the clone size are those of that table, but D and trimming were determined from the DNA. The data show approximately 100,000 clones, roughly 92% seen once. This TCR derives from a man aged 55 to 70 with acute or convalescent COVID-19. The J gene is TRBJ1-1, the V gene TRBV24-1; TRBD1 aligns across 9 bases. The material sequenced was peripheral blood. The CDR3 DNA follows: TGTGCCACCAGTCCGGGACAGGGGAACACTGAAGCTTTCTTT. Amino acids: CATSPGQGNTEAFF.